What follows is one TCR beta chain and its context. The sample holds one count of this clonotype. Its antigen is currently not known. The input lacks base qualities; no much larger clone sits a single base away. One read offers little support. The sample belongs to a study of CD8 T cells in Susac syndrome (dated by TCRdb to the late 2010s). The study in broad terms: Of the Susac syndrome patients who were sequenced, more than five had clinically active disease and about eight were in clinical remission. Susac syndrome patients were therapy-naive, on corticosteroids (some also receiving IVIg), or on IVIg alone at blood withdrawal. The study used repertoire sequencing to test whether antigen drove CD8+ T cell activation and differentiation in Susac syndrome. On the study overall, not on this receptor specifically: The TCR sequencing and HLA analysis was acknowledged to have included a relatively small number of individuals. The CD4+ T cell repertoire of patients with Susac syndrome showed no detectable clonal expansion.

Peripheral blood CD8+ and CD4+ T cells from healthy donors, Susac syndrome patients and multiple sclerosis patients were profiled by high-throughput TCR beta sequencing. Susac syndrome patients met recently defined diagnostic criteria for definite or probable disease. Bulk CD8+ and CD4+ T cells were purified by magnetic negative isolation, whereas CD8+ TEMRA cells were enriched by FACS. Blood was collected in EDTA tubes and processed within 24 hours, with PBMCs isolated through density gradient centrifugation. PBMCs intended for TCR sequencing were frozen in liquid nitrogen and were later thawed in a 37 degrees C water bath. Purity of sorted or isolated CD4+, CD8+ and CD8+ TEMRA cells was at least 90%. RNA was extracted with the RNeasy kit and roughly 0.45 to 1 ug was reverse transcribed using random hexamers. The immunoSEQ multiplex PCR assay, which covers 54 Vbeta and 13 Jbeta segments, was used to amplify TCR beta CDR3 regions. PCR amplification bias was corrected using a synthetic template baseline for primer optimization and computational correction. The paper's processing steps were these. Reads were annotated to V, D and J genes according to IMGT and were analyzed with immunoSEQ Analyzer, with only productive sequences retained. Clonality was computed as one minus Shannon entropy normalized by log2 of the number of productive unique sequences. For each patient and control, public and private clones were evaluated among the 100 most prevalent clones. Clones were defined as Susac-specific if absent from the healthy and MS cohorts, from 1052 published viral clones and from other ImmuneACCESS disease sequences. Using fastp at Q25 and MiXCR, TCRdb reprocessed the public reads and kept productive beta chains. All rows with the same CDR3 protein become a single entry with the most common DNA and genes. TCRdb assigned the V and J calls; the authors' analysis was not used. The sample profile shows 180,000 or so distinct CDR3 sequences; around 94% of them were found once. Together, the top ten hold 0.095% to 0.1% of the sample.

Including cysteine and phenylalanine, the CDR3 has 17 amino acids. The CDR3 DNA has 51 bases and is translated from base 1. According to the germline V gene, CDR1 reads SGHTA and CDR2 reads FQGNSA. Compared with germline, V lacks 6 bases and J lacks 7 bases; bases without a gene match: 14. Sequenced input: CD4+ T cells from PBMCs. This chain joins TRBV7-2 to TRBJ2-4; TRBD2 matches 11 bases in the middle. The source of this sequence is a human donor with Susac syndrome. The CDR3 reads CASRLSSGRLGSNIQYF. DNA sequence: TGTGCCAGCAGACTGTCTAGCGGGAGGTTAGGTAGTAACATTCAGTACTTC.